This T cell receptor beta chain comes out of a study of T cell responses to AZD1222 COVID-19 vaccine. Study-level findings and limits: A reported finding is that nearly half of spike-specific TCRs target unmutated variant regions. Vaccine-associated CD4 TCRs spanned spike, dominant at 160-218 and 743-854. Among the donors, most were white British and more were female, and clonal diversity was possibly underestimated.

Only in-frame clones appear in the TCRdb table, and some are missing; sequencing was by immunoSEQ multiplex PCR. The sample has under 150,000 clones; around 94% are singletons. On this clone itself: Its antigen is unidentified.

CDR3 length: 15 residues. From germline, CDR1 is ENHRY and CDR2 SYGVKD. V was trimmed by 0 bases and J by 2 bases, leaving 8 bases between them. V gene TRBV10-3 combines with J gene TRBJ2-4; tentatively, D is TRBD2 (5 bases). The source of this sequence is an adult who received the AZD1222 COVID-19 vaccine. The specimen was peripheral blood, collected 28 days after the second AZD1222 dose. As DNA, the CDR3 is TGTGCCATCAGTGAGTCGTACGGGACCAAAAACATTCAGTACTTC. It yields the protein CAISESYGTKNIQYF.